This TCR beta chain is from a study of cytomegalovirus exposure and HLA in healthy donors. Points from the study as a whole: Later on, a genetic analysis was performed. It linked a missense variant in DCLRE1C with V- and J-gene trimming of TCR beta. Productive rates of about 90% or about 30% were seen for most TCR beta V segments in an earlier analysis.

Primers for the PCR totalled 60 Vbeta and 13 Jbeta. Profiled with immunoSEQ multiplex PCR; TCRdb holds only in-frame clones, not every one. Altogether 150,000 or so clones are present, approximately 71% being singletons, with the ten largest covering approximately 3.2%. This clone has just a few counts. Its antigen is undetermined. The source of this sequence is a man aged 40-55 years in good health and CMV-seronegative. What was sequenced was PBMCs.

The CDR3 region has the DNA TGCGCCAGCAGCCAAGATACAGGGGAAAACACTGAAGCTTTCTTT. Amino acid sequence: CASSQDTGENTEAFF. The chain links TRBV4-3 to TRBJ1-1, with TRBD1 identical over 7 bases. The CDR3 covers 15 residues. Trimming took 0 bases from V and 2 from J; bases not matched to a gene: 3. Germline lookup yields CDR1 LGHNA and CDR2 YSLEER.